The 25 T cell receptor beta chains in this list originate from one sample, sequenced in a study of T cells after yellow fever vaccination (dated by TCRdb to about 2019). Libraries were constructed by 5' RACE. Sequencing took place on an Illumina HiSeq 2500. TCRdb cleaned the public reads at Q25 with fastp, built clones with MiXCR and kept in-frame beta chains. Rows with a matching CDR3 protein are joined into one entry that keeps the most common DNA and genes. The sample table shows hundreds of thousands of distinct CDR3 sequences, and approximately 13% are seen once. The ten most abundant clones make up 11% to 15% of the sample. The treatment or condition label here, explained by the study, means: live attenuated yellow fever vaccine strain. Sequencing used PBMCs, obtained on the day of the yellow fever booster vaccination. The receptor set was obtained from a man aged 25 to 40 who received the YFV17D yellow fever vaccine.

The CDR3 protein is CSAMDEGRGSVADTQYF. In nucleotides, the CDR3 is TGCAGTGCTATGGACGAGGGTAGAGGGAGTGTCGCAGATACGCAGTATTTT. The chain couples TRBV20-1 to TRBJ2-3, with D perhaps TRBD2 (5 bases). The length of the CDR3 is 17 residues. Germline V CDR1 and CDR2: DFQATT, SNEGSKA (reference sequence). Trimming left V 4 bases short and J 4 bases short, with 24 bases between.

The DNA of the CDR3 is TGTGCCAGTAAGGACGGCAATCAGCCCCAGCATTTT. This gives the protein CASKDGNQPQHF. V and J are TRBV19 and TRBJ1-5; no definite D call. With 7 bases removed from V and 2 bases from J, the gap between germline ends came to 6 bases. From germline, CDR1 is LNHDA and CDR2 SQIVND (reference sequence). The CDR3 is 12 residues long.

In its sample, this clonotype was seen a few times. CDR3 coding DNA: TGTGCCAGCAGCTCACCGCGGGAGGGCCACTACGAGCAGTACTTC. Protein product: CASSSPREGHYEQYF. The V call is TRBV6-1, the J call TRBJ2-7; TRBD2 matches 9 bases. CDR1 MNHNS and CDR2 SASEGT come from the germline V gene. Trimming took 6 bases from V and 3 from J; bases not matched to a gene: 9. The CDR3 runs to 15 residues.

The chain links TRBV20-1 to TRBJ2-5, with 7 positions matching TRBD2. The V and J ends lost 3 bases and 2 bases, in that order; junction bases with no gene match: 15. Germline assignment: CDR1 DFQATT and CDR2 SNEGSKA (reference sequence). The CDR3 has 17 residues. The CDR3 DNA reads as TGCAGTGCTAGTCTTCGGGCTAGCGGAGTGCTACAAGAGACCCAGTACTTC. This gives the protein CSASLRASGVLQETQYF.

The CDR3: CASGLSGSRYEQYF. The CDR3 nucleotides are TGTGCCAGCGGTCTTAGCGGGAGTCGGTACGAGCAGTACTTC. The V and J genes are TRBV12-3 or TRBV12-4 and TRBJ2-7; 9 positions match TRBD2. The CDR3 has 14 amino acids. The V segment lost 8 bases and the J segment 4 bases; nucleotides outside the gene matches: 9.

This chain uses TRBV5-1 with TRBJ1-2; D unresolved. This CDR3 contains 15 residues. Germline V CDR1 and CDR2: SGHRS, YFSETQ. The V gene lost 2 bases and the J gene lost 8 bases, with 19 bases spanning the gap. The CDR3 bases are TGCGCCAGCAGCTTTGGCCCCACACGGGATCTCGGCTACACCTTC. It encodes CASSFGPTRDLGYTF.

There are a few counts of this clonotype. The gene calls are TRBV18 and TRBJ2-5; 7 bases are a match to TRBD2. The germline CDR1 and CDR2 sequences are KGHSH and LQKENI. The CDR3 covers 12 residues. V lost 3 bases, J lost 6 bases, and 1 base stayed unmatched. The chain's CDR3 is CASSPGGKTQYF. CDR3 coding DNA: TGTGCCAGCTCACCGGGAGGGAAGACCCAGTACTTC.

This clonotype has a handful of counts. The V gene is TRBV5-6, the J gene TRBJ2-7; TRBD1 agrees at 8 bases. J was trimmed by 4 bases and V by 1 base; bases with no gene match: 4. Germline loops: CDR1 SGHDT, CDR2 YYEEEE. The CDR3 totals 14 residues. The CDR3 protein is CASSLLTGAYEQYF. CDR3 coding DNA: TGTGCCAGCAGCTTGTTGACAGGGGCGTACGAGCAGTACTTC. The full variable domain, in which reference TRBV5-6 and TRBJ2-7 provide the parts outside the CDR3, is DAGVTQSPTHLIKTRGQQVTLRCSPKSGHDTVSWYQQALGQGPQFIFQYYEEEERQRGNFPDRFSGHQFPNYSSELNVNALLLGDSALYLCASSLLTGAYEQYFGPGTRLTVT.

The rearrangement uses TRBV6-1 and TRBJ2-5, with D perhaps assigned TRBD1 or TRBD2 (5 bases each). CDR1 and CDR2 from the germline V gene are MNHNS and SASEGT. V dropped 7 bases and J dropped 3 bases, with 12 bases sitting between them. The CDR3 is made up of 13 amino acids. CDR3 DNA sequence: TGTGCCAGCACCCAGGGACGGGAAGAGACCCAGTACTTC. The encoded protein is CASTQGREETQYF.

This chain joins TRBV5-4 and TRBJ2-3, with D perhaps given as TRBD1 or TRBD2 (5 bases each). The CDR3 runs 16 residues. V lost 0 bases, J lost 1 base, and 12 bases lay in between. Germline V gene data show CDR1 as SGHNT and CDR2 as YYREEE (reference sequence). The CDR3 sequence: CASSLAGRGRTDTQYF. The CDR3 DNA is TGTGCCAGCAGCTTGGCCGGACGGGGCCGCACAGATACGCAGTATTTT.

The V gene is TRBV30, the J gene TRBJ2-1; 7 bases line up with TRBD2. V lost 4 bases to trimming and J lost 6 bases; unmatched junction nucleotides: 12. The CDR3 totals 15 residues. The germline gives CDR1 GTSNPN, CDR2 SVGIG (reference sequence). CDR3 amino acids: CAWIESAGVVNEQFF. As DNA, the CDR3 is TGTGCCTGGATTGAATCTGCGGGAGTAGTCAATGAGCAGTTCTTC.

This clonotype was detected only a few times. The chain has TRBV20-1 and TRBJ2-7; D tentatively reads TRBD1 or TRBD2 (5 bases each). Trimming took 3 bases from V and 2 from J, leaving 17 bases between them. Germline assignment: CDR1 DFQATT and CDR2 SNEGSKA (reference sequence). The CDR3 extends over 15 amino acids. The CDR3 spells CSASPKRDHTYEQYF. The CDR3 bases are TGCAGTGCTAGTCCTAAGAGGGACCACACCTACGAGCAGTACTTC.

The gene calls are TRBV7-2 and TRBJ2-3; the match to TRBD2 covers 7 bases. Germline-derived CDR1 and CDR2 are SGHTA and FQGNSA. J lost 4 bases, V lost 6 bases, and 4 bases had no gene match. There are 13 residues in the CDR3. The CDR3 region has the DNA TGTGCCAGCAGGCGGGAGTTGGCAGATACGCAGTATTTT. Translated, it gives CASRRELADTQYF.

This clonotype has more than one count but fewer than ten. This rearrangement joins TRBV5-1 to TRBJ2-1; 8 bases agree with TRBD2. The CDR3 length is 14 residues. With 0 bases clipped from V and 8 bases from J, the junction kept 4 bases outside the gene matches. Germline CDR1 reads SGHRS; CDR2 reads YFSETQ. The CDR3 region has the DNA TGCGCCAGCAGCTTGGGGAGCGGGAGACATGAGCAGTTCTTC. This gives the protein CASSLGSGRHEQFF.

This sequence joins TRBV7-9 and TRBJ2-1; 11 positions agree with TRBD2. The V gene's germline CDR1 is SEHNR and CDR2 FQNEAQ (reference sequence). The V and J ends lost 5 bases and 6 bases, in that order; junction bases with no gene match: 12. There are 17 residues in the CDR3. CDR3 nucleotides: TGTGCCAGCAGCAAAATTCGACTAGCGGGACCTCTCAATGAGCAGTTCTTC. Its translation: CASSKIRLAGPLNEQFF.

V is TRBV9 and J is TRBJ2-1, with 7 bases fitting TRBD2. There are 15 residues in the CDR3. Germline CDR1 SGDLS, CDR2 YYNGEE. Trimming cost V 0 bases and J 7 bases; bases outside gene matches: 7. The CDR3 protein is CASSVALAGDNEQFF. CDR3 DNA: TGTGCCAGCAGCGTAGCTCTTGCGGGAGATAATGAGCAGTTCTTC.

The chain is built from TRBV7-2 and TRBJ2-3; D is undetermined. Germline V gives CDR1 SGHTA, CDR2 FQGNSA. The V gene lost 6 bases and the J gene lost 1 base, with 14 bases spanning the gap. The CDR3 has 15 residues. The CDR3 sequence is CASSTDFTRTDTQYF. The CDR3 bases are TGTGCCAGCAGTACTGACTTCACTCGCACAGATACGCAGTATTTT.

This clonotype was counted only a few times. The rearrangement joins TRBV28 to TRBJ1-4; D is ambiguous. Looked up from germline, CDR1 is MDHEN and CDR2 is SYDVKM. The CDR3 runs to 14 residues. Trimming left V 6 bases short and J 2 bases short, with 10 bases between. This chain's CDR3 is CASRVGGTNEKLFF. CDR3 nucleotides: TGTGCCAGCAGGGTAGGCGGTACTAATGAAAAACTGTTTTTT.

This clonotype was observed a few times. The V call is TRBV25-1, the J call TRBJ2-1; 7 bases align to TRBD2. The CDR3 has 20 amino acids. The germline V gene has CDR1 MGHDK and CDR2 SYGVNS. The V gene end was trimmed by 9 bases and the J gene end by 5 bases; junction bases not matched to a gene: 28. The CDR3 region has the DNA TGTGCCAGTGTCCCAGCTACGGGAGGAAATGTAGAGGAAAAGAACAATGAGCAGTTCTTC. It is translated as CASVPATGGNVEEKNNEQFF.

This rearrangement joins TRBV24-1 to TRBJ2-1; TRBD2 matches at 10 bases. CDR1 is KGHDR, CDR2 SFDVKD, per germline. This CDR3 contains 15 residues. V shed 10 bases and J 3 bases; nucleotides not matched to a gene: 8. CDR3 bases: TGTGCCACGGCTCCTAGCGGGGGAGTCTACAATGAGCAGTTCTTC. Protein product: CATAPSGGVYNEQFF.

This clonotype has ten or more counts. The V and J genes are TRBV18 and TRBJ2-5; D remains ambiguous. Per germline, CDR1 KGHSH and CDR2 LQKENI. CDR3 length: 12 amino acids. V lost 5 bases and J lost 0, with 4 bases in between. The DNA for the CDR3 is TGTGCCAGCTCAGTGTACCAAGAGACCCAGTACTTC. It translates to CASSVYQETQYF.

This clonotype was observed a handful of times. The chain uses TRBV12-3 or TRBV12-4 and TRBJ2-7; 11 positions agree with TRBD1. Trimming took 4 bases from V and 4 from J; bases not matched to a gene: 12. The CDR3 has 17 amino acids. The CDR3 region has the DNA TGTGCCAGCAGTTCCCTTGGGGACAGGGGGAATTTATACGAGCAGTACTTC. It codes for CASSSLGDRGNLYEQYF.

This clonotype showed up just a few times. The chain joins TRBV9 to TRBJ2-3, with D maybe TRBD2 (6 bases). Trimming removed 5 bases at V and 1 base at J, with 17 bases between. The CDR3 length is 16 residues. Germline assignment: CDR1 SGDLS and CDR2 YYNGEE. The CDR3 nucleotides are TGTGCCAGCAGTGACCTGGGGGGAGGTGGCACAGATACGCAGTATTTT. It specifies CASSDLGGGGTDTQYF.

The V call is TRBV28, the J call TRBJ2-4; D ambiguous. CDR1 is MDHEN, CDR2 SYDVKM, per germline. V gave up 6 bases and J gave up 1 base, with 13 bases separating them. This CDR3 is 15 amino acids long. In DNA, the CDR3 is TGTGCCAGCAGCCCTGGAAGTCGTGCCAAAAACATTCAGTACTTC. Translated: CASSPGSRAKNIQYF.

This clonotype was observed many times. In DNA form, the CDR3 reads TGTGCCAGCAGCACCCGACAGAGCTCCTACAATGAGCAGTTCTTC. Amino acids: CASSTRQSSYNEQFF. V usage is TRBV7-2 and J usage is TRBJ2-1, with D perhaps matching TRBD1 (5 bases). Trimming stripped 5 bases from V and 0 bases from J, with 11 bases between. The germline V gene has CDR1 SGHTA and CDR2 FQGNSA. The CDR3 is 15 residues long. The full variable domain, completed using reference TRBV7-2 and TRBJ2-1, is GAGVSQSPSNKVTEKGKDVELRCDPISGHTALYWYRQSLGQGLEFLIYFQGNSAPDKSGLPSDRFSAERTGGSVSTLTIQRTQQEDSAVYLCASSTRQSSYNEQFFGPGTRLTVL.